What follows are 27 T cell receptor beta chains derived from one specimen sequenced in a study of cytomegalovirus exposure and HLA in healthy donors. PCR involved 60 Vbeta and 13 Jbeta primers. Repertoires were generated with immunoSEQ multiplex PCR, while TCRdb's copy carries only in-frame clones and drops some. This sample has 200,000 to 300,000 clones, with almost 85% found just once. What was sequenced was PBMCs. Source of these receptors: a woman in her thirties or forties in good health and CMV-seropositive.

As DNA, the CDR3 is TGTGCCAGCAGCCTTCGACAGCCGTCTAACTATGGCTACACCTTC. Its translation: CASSLRQPSNYGYTF. The V call is TRBV6-6, the J call TRBJ1-2, with D possibly TRBD1 on 5 matching bases. The CDR3 loop spans 15 amino acids. Trimming removed 6 bases from V and 0 bases from J, with 14 bases in between. Germline assignment: CDR1 MNHNY and CDR2 SVGAGI (reference sequence).

The chain recombines TRBV27 with TRBJ1-5; tentative D call: TRBD1 (6 bases). CDR1 and CDR2 (germline): MNHEY, SMNVEV (reference sequence). V was trimmed by 5 bases and J by 3 bases, leaving 11 bases between them. The CDR3 length is 14 residues. CDR3 sequence (DNA): TGTGCCAGCAGTCCGACAGGAACCAATCAGCCCCAGCATTTT. As protein: CASSPTGTNQPQHF.

The V gene is TRBV5-4, the J gene TRBJ2-1; 11 bases align to TRBD1. This CDR3 region has 15 residues. Germline V gene data show CDR1 as SGHNT and CDR2 as YYREEE (reference sequence). J gave up 6 bases and V 4 bases, and 6 bases lay outside the gene matches. CDR3 DNA sequence: TGTGCCAGCAGCCCGGACAGGGGGCGCATCAATGAGCAGTTCTTC. It codes for CASSPDRGRINEQFF.

This chain links TRBV9 with TRBJ1-3; D not certain. The CDR3 has 13 amino acids. V was shortened by 6 bases and J by 3 bases, with 10 bases between the two germline ends. Germline V gene sequence: CDR1 SGDLS, CDR2 YYNGEE. The CDR3 sequence is CASTTSGGNTIYF. The CDR3 nucleotides read TGTGCCAGCACCACGTCGGGTGGAAACACCATATATTTT.

The V and J genes are TRBV30 and TRBJ1-4; D remains unclear. Germline assignment: CDR1 GTSNPN and CDR2 SVGIG (reference sequence). The CDR3 totals 15 residues. V lost 3 bases and J 7 bases, leaving 18 bases between the germline ends. CDR3 coding DNA: TGTGCCTGGAGGCTGGCGGGGATAGGGTTTGAAAAACTGTTTTTT. Translated: CAWRLAGIGFEKLFF.

Remarks on this clone: Different DNA sequences within this sample yield the same CDR3. The gene calls are TRBV19 and TRBJ2-1; TRBD2 matches at 14 bases. With 6 bases clipped from V and 6 bases from J, the junction kept 4 bases outside the gene matches. Germline V gene lookup returns CDR1 LNHDA and CDR2 SQIVND (reference sequence). This CDR3 spans 15 amino acids. The CDR3 DNA follows: TGTGCCAGTAGCCCGACTAGCGGGAGGGCCAATGAGCAGTTCTTC. Its translation is CASSPTSGRANEQFF.

The gene calls are TRBV27 and TRBJ1-3, with 8 bases lining up with TRBD1. Unmatched junction bases numbered 6, after V lost 5 bases and J lost 3 bases. The germline V gene has CDR1 MNHEY and CDR2 SMNVEV (reference sequence). The CDR3 is 15 residues long. Here the CDR3 DNA reads TGTGCCAGCAGTCCCGGACAGGGCGGTGGAAACACCATATATTTT. Amino acids: CASSPGQGGGNTIYF.

This clone was picked up a small number of times. The J gene is TRBJ1-4, the V gene TRBV19; TRBD1 agrees at 11 bases. Losses at the gene ends were 10 bases for V and 0 bases for J; bases not matched to a gene: 10. CDR3 length equals 17 residues. CDR1 and CDR2 (germline): LNHDA, SQIVND (reference sequence). The CDR3 coding sequence is TGTGCCACCGGACAGGGGGCAGTTGGGGCAACTAATGAAAAACTGTTTTTT. Protein: CATGQGAVGATNEKLFF.

The rearrangement joins TRBV19 to TRBJ1-5, with 9 bases aligning to TRBD1. V lost 8 bases to trimming and J lost 4 bases; unmatched junction nucleotides: 12. Germline CDR1 reads LNHDA; CDR2 reads SQIVND (reference sequence). CDR3 length: 16 amino acids. The DNA of the CDR3 is TGTGCCAGTCACATAAATCCCGGACAGGGGAATCAGCCCCAGCATTTT. Protein: CASHINPGQGNQPQHF.

The chain couples TRBV5-6 to TRBJ1-4, with D unclear. Germline CDR1 is SGHDT and CDR2 is YYEEEE. This CDR3 comprises 16 residues. V lost 0 bases and J 2 bases, leaving 11 bases between the germline ends. The CDR3 bases are TGTGCCAGCAGCTTGGATCTAGGGAGCACTAATGAAAAACTGTTTTTT. Its protein is CASSLDLGSTNEKLFF.

This clone was detected only a few times. The genes are TRBV7-8 and TRBJ1-6; D possibly corresponds to TRBD1 (6 bases). CDR3 length equals 15 residues. V was shortened by 5 bases and J by 5 bases, with 13 bases between the two germline ends. Looked up from germline, CDR1 is SGHVS and CDR2 is FQNEAQ. The CDR3 sequence is CASSPAGTNNSPLHF. In nucleotides, the CDR3 is TGTGCCAGCAGCCCCGCCGGGACAAATAATTCACCCCTCCACTTT.

The sample holds a few counts of this clone. This chain links TRBV19 with TRBJ1-2; D perhaps matches TRBD1 (5 bases). The V gene lost 3 bases and the J gene lost 8 bases, with 13 bases spanning the gap. CDR1 and CDR2 (germline): LNHDA, SQIVND (reference sequence). The CDR3 consists of 13 residues. In nucleotides, the CDR3 is TGTGCCAGTAGTATGAGACAGTACGGAGGCTACACCTTC. Translating gives CASSMRQYGGYTF.

The CDR3 sequence is CASRLTGGESEAFF. DNA for the CDR3: TGTGCCAGCAGGCTGACAGGGGGCGAATCTGAAGCTTTCTTT. This chain connects TRBV28 to TRBJ1-1, with 10 bases lining up with TRBD1. The CDR3 is 14 amino acids. With 6 bases clipped from V and 6 bases from J, the junction kept 7 bases outside the gene matches. Looked up from germline, CDR1 is MDHEN and CDR2 is SYDVKM.

The chain has TRBV5-1 and TRBJ1-1; 9 nucleotides match TRBD1. This CDR3 contains 14 residues. Trimming removed 4 bases from V and 3 bases from J; junction bases left unmatched: 4. Germline V gives CDR1 SGHRS, CDR2 YFSETQ. The CDR3 nucleotides read TGCGCCAGCAGCCCGAGGGACAGGGACACTGAAGCTTTCTTT. Protein sequence: CASSPRDRDTEAFF.

The chain couples TRBV6-5 to TRBJ2-2; 10 nucleotides align to TRBD1. This CDR3 contains 14 residues. Germline loops: CDR1 MNHEY, CDR2 SVGAGI. The V segment lost 6 bases and the J segment 4 bases; nucleotides outside the gene matches: 2. The CDR3 nucleotides read TGTGCCAGCAGGCGGACAGGGGGCACCGGGGAGCTGTTTTTT. Amino acid sequence: CASRRTGGTGELFF.

The DNA of the CDR3 is TGTGCCAGCAGCTTGCGTAGCGGGGGAGGAGGGGAGACCCAGTACTTC. It specifies CASSLRSGGGGETQYF. This chain links TRBV5-6 with TRBJ2-5; 9 nucleotides agree with TRBD2. V shed 1 base, J shed 5 bases, and the junction held 9 bases outside the gene matches. The CDR3 is 16 amino acids. Germline CDR1 is SGHDT and CDR2 is YYEEEE.

The rearrangement uses TRBV6-5 and TRBJ1-1, with unresolved D. V lost 0 bases and J 0 bases, leaving 11 bases between the germline ends. Germline V lookup: CDR1 MNHEY, CDR2 SVGAGI. CDR3 size: 16 residues. The CDR3: CASSYSMGYLNTEAFF. CDR3 in DNA: TGTGCCAGCAGTTACTCAATGGGCTATCTGAACACTGAAGCTTTCTTT.

V gene TRBV30 combines with J gene TRBJ1-1; the D is unclear. CDR1 and CDR2 (germline): GTSNPN, SVGIG (reference sequence). Trimming left V 3 bases short and J 3 bases short, with 14 bases between. This CDR3 has 14 amino acids. The CDR3 sequence is CAWRRVGRDTEAFF. For the CDR3, the DNA is TGTGCCTGGAGGAGGGTGGGCCGGGACACTGAAGCTTTCTTT.

The rearrangement uses TRBV9 and TRBJ2-1, with 10 bases fitting TRBD2. Germline assignment: CDR1 SGDLS and CDR2 YYNGEE. The V and J ends lost 3 bases and 3 bases, in that order; junction bases with no gene match: 0. The CDR3 covers 14 residues. CDR3 nucleotides: TGTGCCAGCAGCGCTAGCGGGGGCTACAATGAGCAGTTCTTC. Amino acid sequence: CASSASGGYNEQFF.

The V gene is TRBV7-6, the J gene TRBJ2-3; 9 positions match TRBD1. The length of the CDR3 is 16 residues. V dropped 0 bases and J dropped 2; count of bases not matched to a gene: 3. Germline V gene sequence: CDR1 SGHVS, CDR2 FNYEAQ. In DNA, the CDR3 is TGTGCCAGCAGCTTAGCGGGGGACAGGGTCACAGATACGCAGTATTTT. It yields the protein CASSLAGDRVTDTQYF.

The V and J genes are TRBV5-1 and TRBJ2-7; D is possibly TRBD2 (6 bases). V lost 0 bases and J lost 0, with 16 bases in between. Per the germline V gene, CDR1 is SGHRS and CDR2 is YFSETQ. The CDR3 length is 17 residues. CDR3 nucleotides: TGCGCCAGCAGCTTGGTAGGGACCTCGCGGGGCTCCTACGAGCAGTACTTC. As protein: CASSLVGTSRGSYEQYF.

This chain connects TRBV14 to TRBJ2-6; D is perhaps TRBD1 (5 bases). Germline V gives CDR1 SGHDN, CDR2 FVKESK. The CDR3 has 16 amino acids. The V end was cut by 1 base, the J end by 0 bases, with 7 bases between. CDR3 in DNA: TGTGCCAGCAGCCAAGGACAGCTCTCTGGGGCCAACGTCCTGACTTTC. Translated: CASSQGQLSGANVLTF.

A few counts support this clone. The rearrangement joins TRBV28 to TRBJ2-7, with D possibly TRBD1 on 6 matching bases. The CDR3 sequence is 15 residues long. Germline V gene data show CDR1 as MDHEN and CDR2 as SYDVKM. V dropped 6 bases and J dropped 5 bases, with 20 bases sitting between them. The CDR3 DNA reads as TGTGCCAGCAGACCTACAGGGCCGAGGCTGAACGAGCAGTACTTC. The encoded protein is CASRPTGPRLNEQYF. Filled out from reference TRBV28 and TRBJ2-7, the complete variable domain reads DVKVTQSSRYLVKRTGEKVFLECVQDMDHENMFWYRQDPGLGLRLIYFSYDVKMKEKGDIPEGYSVSREKKERFSLILESASTNQTSMYLCASRPTGPRLNEQYFGPGTRLTVT.

The CDR3 DNA sequence: TGTGCCAGTAGTAGGGTACTAGCGGCTTACAATGAGCAGTTCTTC. This translates into CASSRVLAAYNEQFF. The chain recombines TRBV19 with TRBJ2-1, with 8 bases that match TRBD2. Germline V gives CDR1 LNHDA, CDR2 SQIVND (reference sequence). This CDR3 has 15 amino acids. Trimming cost V 4 bases and J 4 bases; bases outside gene matches: 6.

This clone was seen only once. The J gene is TRBJ2-1, the V gene TRBV6-5; D remains ambiguous. Germline loops: CDR1 MNHEY, CDR2 SVGAGI. The V and J ends lost 6 bases and 0 bases respectively, with 9 bases between them. The CDR3 extends over 14 amino acids. In nucleotides, the CDR3 is TGTGCCAGCAGGCCAATTAGCTCCTACAATGAGCAGTTCTTC. It specifies CASRPISSYNEQFF.

This clone came up a few times. This CDR3 is CASSLSSYNEQFF. As DNA, the CDR3 is TGTGCCAGCAGCCTTAGCTCCTACAATGAGCAGTTCTTC. This chain joins TRBV27 and TRBJ2-1; no clear D gene. In germline, CDR1 is MNHEY, CDR2 SMNVEV (reference sequence). The CDR3 has 13 residues. Deletions cut 6 bases from V and 0 bases from J, with 6 bases between.

V usage is TRBV6-5 and J usage is TRBJ1-1; D gene unclear. CDR1 is MNHEY, CDR2 SVGAGI, per germline. The CDR3 is 14 amino acids. V was trimmed by 5 bases and J by 1 base, leaving 11 bases between them. This chain's CDR3 is CASSPRIQNTEAFF. The DNA of the CDR3 is TGTGCCAGCAGTCCCAGGATACAGAACACTGAAGCTTTCTTT.